This T cell receptor (beta chain) was recorded in a study of PD-L1 blockade in urothelial cancer. Looking at the study overall: Males with bladder-origin urothelial cancer made up about 90% of the roughly 29 patients. Earlier, patients had received 0 to 3 chemotherapy regimens. Once treatment had started, blood was analyzed at 3 weeks (second dose) and again at 6 weeks.

The patients' disease, urothelial carcinoma, was locally advanced or metastatic. The assay was immunoSEQ multiplex PCR, and TCRdb's table has in-frame clones only and misses some. The sample shows 40,000 or so clones, around 84% of them seen only once. The TCR originated in a man in his 70s with urothelial cancer. The material was PBMCs, obtained around atezolizumab (anti-PD-L1) treatment.

The CDR3 protein is CASSPGTSGKNIQYF. The CDR3 DNA sequence: TGCGCCAGCAGCCCAGGGACTAGCGGAAAAAACATTCAGTACTTC. The chain has TRBV5-1 and TRBJ2-4; 11 bases match TRBD2. The V gene's germline CDR1 is SGHRS and CDR2 YFSETQ. The trim removed 4 bases at V and 4 bases at J, leaving 4 bases unmatched. This CDR3 is 15 amino acids long.